The clone carrying this T cell receptor beta chain has only a few counts. Antigen specificity is unknown. The data stem from a study of beta chain features in type 1 diabetes. General study points: Type 1 diabetes patients had moderately but significantly shorter TCRB CDR3s in all four CD4+ subsets.

Isolated RNA was reverse transcribed in full, so expressed TCRB transcripts were sequenced. Sequenced by immunoSEQ multiplex PCR; TCRdb stores in-frame clones only, minus some. The sample has over 650,000 clones; 11% to 15% are singletons. The sequence was obtained from a man between 18 and 35 years old with type 1 diabetes. Sequenced: naive CD4+ T cells from blood.

The CDR3 DNA reads as TGTGCCAGCAGCCTCGGGGTGGCGCGGGGGGCTATCAATGAGCAGTTCTTC. Protein: CASSLGVARGAINEQFF. V gene TRBV5-4 combines with J gene TRBJ2-1; 8 nucleotides match TRBD2. The CDR3 has 17 residues. Germline lookup yields CDR1 SGHNT and CDR2 YYREEE (reference sequence). The trim removed 4 bases at V and 6 bases at J, leaving 15 bases unmatched.